Below are 31 T cell receptor beta chains sequenced from a single sample in a study of beta chain features in type 1 diabetes. The entirety of the isolated RNA underwent reverse transcription, so expressed TCRB transcripts were sequenced. Clones were read by immunoSEQ multiplex PCR, and TCRdb kept only the in-frame ones, dropping some. Altogether about 930,000 clones are present, roughly 15% being singletons, with the ten largest covering 0.023%. The sample was naive CD4+ T cells from blood. These receptors were obtained from a young woman in good health.

This rearrangement joins TRBV9 to TRBJ2-2; 10 nucleotides align to TRBD2. This CDR3 region has 17 residues. Germline CDR1 and CDR2: SGDLS and YYNGEE. J was trimmed by 7 bases and V by 0 bases; bases with no gene match: 9. CDR3 residues: CASSVASGRAAVGELFF. CDR3 DNA: TGTGCCAGCAGCGTAGCCAGCGGGAGGGCCGCTGTCGGGGAGCTGTTTTTT.

This clone has more than one count but fewer than ten. The chain combines TRBV4-2 with TRBJ2-1; 13 nucleotides agree with TRBD2. CDR3 length equals 18 residues. V lost 1 base and J lost 3; bases outside the gene matches: 6. Germline values: CDR1 LGHNA, CDR2 YNFKEQ. The CDR3 here is CASSQGTSGSPYYNEQFF. CDR3 bases: TGTGCCAGCAGCCAAGGGACTAGCGGGAGCCCCTACTACAATGAGCAGTTCTTC.

The chain carries TRBV19 and TRBJ2-3, with 8 bases fitting TRBD2. The CDR3 totals 15 residues. Trimming at V came to 1 base and at J to 4 bases, leaving 4 bases not matched to a gene. Germline lookup yields CDR1 LNHDA and CDR2 SQIVND (reference sequence). The CDR3 is CASSIVLAAPDTQYF. CDR3 coding DNA: TGTGCCAGTAGTATAGTACTAGCGGCCCCAGATACGCAGTATTTT.

This clone was seen a handful of times. It may be a read error: a sequence one base away is much more abundant. The V gene is TRBV9, the J gene TRBJ2-5; D is undetermined. Germline loops: CDR1 SGDLS, CDR2 YYNGEE. The CDR3 consists of 11 residues. V was trimmed by 4 bases and J by 2 bases, leaving 3 bases between them. The CDR3 is CASSLQETQYF. Written as DNA, the CDR3 is TGTGCCAGCAGCTTACAAGAGACCCAGTACTTC.

The gene calls are TRBV7-9 and TRBJ2-7, with 8 bases aligning to TRBD1. The length of the CDR3 is 16 residues. Trimming cost V 5 bases and J 5 bases; bases outside gene matches: 14. Germline V gene lookup returns CDR1 SEHNR and CDR2 FQNEAQ (reference sequence). CDR3 sequence: CASSPPVRTGSDEQYF. The CDR3 DNA is TGTGCCAGCAGCCCCCCAGTCAGGACAGGGTCCGACGAGCAGTACTTC.

This clone was seen a handful of times. This rearrangement joins TRBV6-6 to TRBJ2-6; weak D call: TRBD1 (6 bases). Germline CDR1 reads MNHNY; CDR2 reads SVGAGI (reference sequence). V was shortened by 10 bases and J by 1 base, with 14 bases between the two germline ends. The CDR3 totals 15 residues. The CDR3 protein is CATKNQGSGANVLTF. The CDR3 DNA sequence: TGTGCCACCAAAAACCAGGGGTCTGGGGCCAACGTCCTGACTTTC.

This clone was counted a few times. V and J are TRBV25-1 and TRBJ2-1; TRBD2 is a possible D gene (6 bases). CDR1 MGHDK and CDR2 SYGVNS come from the germline V gene. The CDR3 has 13 residues. V was trimmed by 6 bases and J by 9 bases, leaving 15 bases between them. CDR3 coding DNA: TGTGCCAGCAGGGGGACTCCAAATACTGAGCAGTTCTTC. It yields the protein CASRGTPNTEQFF. Full variable domain (missing parts from reference TRBV25-1 and TRBJ2-1): EADIYQTPRYLVIGTGKKITLECSQTMGHDKMYWYQQDPGMELHLIHYSYGVNSTEKGDLSSESTVSRIRTEHFPLTLESARPSHTSQYLCASRGTPNTEQFFGPGTRLTVL.

In this sample, this clone turned up a few times. The rearrangement joins TRBV6-6 to TRBJ2-1, with 11 bases identical to TRBD2. The germline V gene encodes CDR1 MNHNY and CDR2 SVGAGI (reference sequence). The CDR3 runs to 14 residues. Losses at the gene ends were 10 bases for V and 8 bases for J; bases not matched to a gene: 10. CDR3 protein: CATVLAGVKDEQFF. CDR3 nucleotide sequence: TGTGCCACTGTACTAGCGGGAGTTAAGGATGAGCAGTTCTTC.

In its sample, this clone was seen a few times. Other nucleotide sequences in the sample specify the same CDR3. The chain uses TRBV28 and TRBJ2-7, with D unclear. CDR1 is MDHEN and CDR2 is SYDVKM in the germline V gene. Trimming cost V 5 bases and J 3 bases, with 5 bases left between them. This CDR3 is built from 11 residues. CDR3 sequence: CASSPGYEQYF. The CDR3 DNA reads TGTGCCAGCAGTCCTGGCTACGAGCAGTACTTC.

The chain recombines TRBV7-9 with TRBJ2-1; the match to TRBD1 covers 10 bases. Germline-derived CDR1 and CDR2 are SEHNR and FQNEAQ (reference sequence). Unmatched junction bases numbered 11, after V lost 3 bases and J lost 6 bases. The CDR3 totals 17 residues. This chain's CDR3 is CASSFPGTGAPANEQFF. The CDR3, as DNA: TGTGCCAGCAGCTTTCCCGGGACAGGGGCCCCGGCCAATGAGCAGTTCTTC. Full variable domain (remainder filled in from reference TRBV7-9 and TRBJ2-1): DTGVSQNPRHKITKRGQNVTFRCDPISEHNRLYWYRQTLGQGPEFLTYFQNEAQLEKSRLLSDRFSAERPKGSFSTLEIQRTEQGDSAMYLCASSFPGTGAPANEQFFGPGTRLTVL.

This clone was seen only a few times. The V and J genes are TRBV28 and TRBJ2-1; 10 bases match TRBD2. Trimming cost V 3 bases and J 9 bases; bases outside gene matches: 11. This CDR3 spans 16 amino acids. Looked up from germline, CDR1 is MDHEN and CDR2 is SYDVKM. The DNA for the CDR3 is TGTGCCAGCAGTTTTCCCTCGAGCGGGAGGGCCCTTGAGCAGTTCTTC. This gives the protein CASSFPSSGRALEQFF.

This clone was recorded a few times. The chain employs TRBV21-1 and TRBJ1-2. TRBV21-1 is annotated as a pseudogene. The CDR3 is made up of 16 amino acids. CDR3 loop: CASSKSPSSDNYGYTF. The CDR3 DNA is TGTGCCAGCAGCAAATCCCCTTCATCAGACAACTATGGCTACACCTTC.

This clone is a singleton in its sample. This chain joins TRBV27 and TRBJ2-7; the D is unclear. Trimming took 6 bases from V and 2 from J, leaving 8 bases between them. Germline CDR1 and CDR2: MNHEY and SMNVEV (reference sequence). CDR3 length: 12 amino acids. CDR3 sequence: CASRRSAYEQYF. CDR3 coding DNA: TGTGCCAGCAGAAGGAGTGCCTACGAGCAGTACTTC.

This clone appeared a few times. The CDR3 sequence: CASSYQAGRGKEQYF. CDR3 nucleotide sequence: TGTGCCAGCAGTTACCAGGCAGGACGCGGTAAAGAGCAGTACTTC. The chain carries TRBV6-5 and TRBJ2-7; D unclear. V was cut by 2 bases and J by 7 bases, with 18 bases left in between. Germline-derived CDR1 and CDR2 are MNHEY and SVGAGI. This CDR3 is 15 amino acids long.

The chain couples TRBV28 to TRBJ2-3; the D gene is possibly TRBD2 (5 bases). V lost 5 bases and J 6 bases, leaving 9 bases between the germline ends. Germline lookup yields CDR1 MDHEN and CDR2 SYDVKM. CDR3 length: 12 amino acids. The DNA of the CDR3 is TGTGCCAGCAGTCCCACGGGGGATACGCAGTATTTT. Translating it yields CASSPTGDTQYF.

In its sample, this clone was seen a few times. Within the sample, other DNA sequences also encode this same CDR3. The V and J genes are TRBV5-1 and TRBJ2-3, with 13 bases matching TRBD2. The ends lost 4 bases at V and 4 bases at J; junction bases unmatched: 3. This CDR3 is built from 15 residues. CDR1 is SGHRS and CDR2 is YFSETQ in the germline V gene. The CDR3 loop is CASSPGLAGADTQYF. The CDR3 DNA reads as TGCGCCAGCAGCCCCGGACTAGCGGGAGCAGATACGCAGTATTTT.

In this sample, this clone turned up a few times. The V gene is TRBV2, the J gene TRBJ1-3, with no clear D. CDR1 SNHLY and CDR2 FYNNEI come from the germline V gene. The germline V and J ends were trimmed by 4 bases and 0 bases, with 10 bases remaining between them. This CDR3 has 15 amino acids. The CDR3 is CASSAEATSGNTIYF. CDR3 in DNA: TGTGCCAGCAGTGCGGAGGCCACCTCTGGAAACACCATATATTTT.

The chain joins TRBV5-6 to TRBJ2-7, with TRBD2 identical over 13 bases. Germline CDR1 SGHDT, CDR2 YYEEEE. The trim removed 6 bases at V and 2 bases at J, leaving 11 bases unmatched. This CDR3 has 17 residues. CDR3 sequence reads: CASNEFRTSGSPYEQYF. Here the CDR3 DNA reads TGTGCCAGCAACGAATTCAGGACTAGCGGGAGCCCCTACGAGCAGTACTTC.

The chain couples TRBV2 to TRBJ1-3; D is perhaps TRBD1 (5 bases). Deletions cut 4 bases from V and 0 bases from J, with 7 bases between. Germline CDR1 SNHLY, CDR2 FYNNEI. The CDR3 is 14 amino acids. CDR3 region: CASSGQLSGNTIYF. CDR3 nucleotides: TGTGCCAGCAGTGGACAGCTCTCTGGAAACACCATATATTTT. Full variable domain (rest looked up from reference TRBV2 and TRBJ1-3): EPEVTQTPSHQVTQMGQEVILRCVPISNHLYFYWYRQILGQKVEFLVSFYNNEISEKSEIFDDQFSVERPDGSNFTLKIRSTKLEDSAMYFCASSGQLSGNTIYFGEGSWLTVV.

CDR3 sequence: CASSGGQAHEQYF. The CDR3 DNA is TGTGCCAGCAGTGGGGGACAGGCACACGAGCAGTACTTC. This chain connects TRBV2 to TRBJ2-7; 8 bases fit TRBD1. CDR3 length equals 13 residues. The germline V gene encodes CDR1 SNHLY and CDR2 FYNNEI. V gave up 4 bases and J gave up 5 bases; unmatched junction bases: 4. The full variable domain, in which reference TRBV2 and TRBJ2-7 provide the parts outside the CDR3, is EPEVTQTPSHQVTQMGQEVILRCVPISNHLYFYWYRQILGQKVEFLVSFYNNEISEKSEIFDDQFSVERPDGSNFTLKIRSTKLEDSAMYFCASSGGQAHEQYFGPGTRLTVT.

This rearrangement joins TRBV29-1 to TRBJ2-3, with D tentatively TRBD1 (5 bases). Between the trimmed V and J ends, which lost 5 bases and 1 base, there was a span of 13 bases. The CDR3 has 14 amino acids. Germline V gene data show CDR1 as SQVTM and CDR2 as ANQGSEA. Here the CDR3 reads CSVRRQSGTDTQYF. The CDR3 nucleotides read TGCAGCGTTCGTCGACAGTCGGGCACAGATACGCAGTATTTT.

This clone was seen only a few times. The V gene is TRBV6-6, the J gene TRBJ2-1; 10 positions agree with TRBD2. Germline-derived CDR1 and CDR2 are MNHNY and SVGAGI (reference sequence). This CDR3 region has 15 residues. Unmatched junction bases numbered 11, after V lost 7 bases and J lost 8 bases. Here the CDR3 reads CASTRAGGPNDEQFF. CDR3 sequence (DNA): TGTGCCAGCACTAGAGCGGGAGGGCCAAACGATGAGCAGTTCTTC.

The chain has TRBV28 and TRBJ2-1, with D hard to call. The ends were cut back, 4 bases at V and 9 bases at J, with 19 bases in the middle. This CDR3 spans 15 amino acids. Germline CDR1 reads MDHEN; CDR2 reads SYDVKM. The CDR3 is CASSSADLRWGEQFF. For the CDR3, the DNA is TGTGCCAGCAGTTCCGCAGACCTTAGATGGGGTGAGCAGTTCTTC.

V and J are TRBV7-6 and TRBJ2-6, with D unclear. V gave up 2 bases and J gave up 0 bases, with 11 bases separating them. The length of the CDR3 is 17 residues. Germline V gives CDR1 SGHVS, CDR2 FNYEAQ. The DNA for the CDR3 is TGTGCCAGCAGCTTACTGGCCGCCCGCTCTGGGGCCAACGTCCTGACTTTC. Its translation: CASSLLAARSGANVLTF.

This sequence joins TRBV9 and TRBJ2-2; D is possibly TRBD2 (5 bases). V lost 4 bases and J lost 1, with 17 bases in between. The germline V gene encodes CDR1 SGDLS and CDR2 YYNGEE. This CDR3 is built from 17 residues. The CDR3 DNA reads as TGTGCCAGCAGCCCCCGAATGGGAGCGGAGAACACCGGGGAGCTGTTTTTT. Protein: CASSPRMGAENTGELFF.

This clone was counted a few times. This chain joins TRBV7-2 and TRBJ2-7; 10 bases are shared with TRBD1. This CDR3 has 15 residues. CDR1 and CDR2 (germline): SGHTA, FQGNSA. V shed 1 base and J 4 bases; nucleotides not matched to a gene: 4. CDR3 nucleotide sequence: TGTGCCAGCAGCTTAGGAGGGACAGGGGAGTACGAGCAGTACTTC. As protein: CASSLGGTGEYEQYF.

This clone was counted a few times. This sequence joins TRBV29-1 and TRBJ2-5; D is ambiguous. Germline V CDR1 and CDR2: SQVTM, ANQGSEA. V lost 4 bases and J 10 bases, leaving 19 bases between the germline ends. The CDR3 spans 13 residues. CDR3 protein: CSVVLGSRDFQYF. The CDR3 region has the DNA TGCAGCGTTGTTCTGGGCAGCCGCGATTTCCAGTACTTC.

The rearrangement links TRBV5-1 to TRBJ2-2; D is ambiguous. The CDR3 loop spans 16 amino acids. V was clipped by 4 bases and J by 1 base, with 14 bases between them. Germline-derived CDR1 and CDR2 are SGHRS and YFSETQ. In nucleotides, the CDR3 is TGCGCCAGCAGCCCACTACCGTCTAGGAACACCGGGGAGCTGTTTTTT. Its protein product is CASSPLPSRNTGELFF.

In nucleotides, the CDR3 is TGCAGCGTTGGATCGGCGGGAGGGAACGAGCAGTACTTC. The encoded protein is CSVGSAGGNEQYF. The chain carries TRBV29-1 and TRBJ2-7, with 9 positions matching TRBD2. Unmatched junction bases numbered 6, after V lost 4 bases and J lost 5 bases. Germline assignment: CDR1 SQVTM and CDR2 ANQGSEA. The CDR3 covers 13 residues.

This clone has more than one count but fewer than ten. V and J are TRBV6-5 and TRBJ2-5, with D possibly being TRBD1 or TRBD2 (6 bases each). The germline V gene encodes CDR1 MNHEY and CDR2 SVGAGI. V lost 6 bases and J lost 5, with 19 bases in between. CDR3 length: 15 amino acids. In DNA form, the CDR3 reads TGTGCCAGCAGAGCAGGACAGTCCGGAGGGGAGACCCAGTACTTC. It specifies CASRAGQSGGETQYF.

The rearrangement uses TRBV28 and TRBJ2-4, with a possible D match to TRBD2 (5 bases). Germline V gene lookup returns CDR1 MDHEN and CDR2 SYDVKM. The CDR3 is 15 amino acids. Trimming took off 3 bases at V and 7 bases at J, with 16 bases between the two ends. CDR3 sequence (DNA): TGTGCCAGCAGTTTGTACCTAAATAGAGGGAACATTCAGTACTTC. As protein: CASSLYLNRGNIQYF.